The rows below give T cell receptor beta chains drawn from one sample of a study of control samples from healthy donors and cancer patients. Only in-frame clones appear in the TCRdb table, and some are missing; sequencing was by immunoSEQ multiplex PCR. The table lists around 130,000 clones, 89% of them singletons, with about two fifths in the top ten. The sample comprised blood. These receptors all stem from a middle-aged man in good health. Each CDR3 is given with its conserved first and last residue. D genes are given only for firm matches. Only some rows state a clone size, as once, few, many or a class for expanded clones.

V: TRBV6-6
size: NA
D: NA
J: TRBJ2-3
CDR3: CASSSAISTDTQYF
DNA: TGTGCCAGCAGTTCCGCTATAAGCACAGATACGCAGTATTTT

V: TRBV4-2
size: NA
D: TRBD1
J: TRBJ2-5
CDR3: CASSQGGQGGTQYF
DNA: TGTGCCAGCAGCCAGGGTGGACAGGGAGGGACCCAGTACTTC

V: TRBV5-4
size: few
D: NA
J: TRBJ2-1
CDR3: CASSYGGEQFF
DNA: TGTGCCAGCAGCTACGGAGGGGAGCAGTTCTTC

V: TRBV3-1/TRBV3-2
size: NA
D: NA
J: TRBJ2-7
CDR3: CASSHSSSYEQYF
DNA: TGTGCCAGCAGCCATAGTTCGTCCTACGAGCAGTACTTC

V: TRBV7-2
size: NA
D: TRBD1
J: TRBJ1-2
CDR3: CASSLGGTGIGYTF
DNA: TGTGCCAGCAGCTTAGGTGGGACAGGGATCGGCTACACCTTC

V: TRBV5-1
size: NA
D: NA
J: TRBJ1-1
CDR3: CASSLRDNEAFF
DNA: TGCGCCAGCAGCTTACGGGACAACGAAGCTTTCTTT

V: TRBV7-8
size: NA
D: NA
J: TRBJ1-1
CDR3: CASSTTQGPVNTEAFF
DNA: TGTGCCAGCAGCACGACACAGGGACCTGTGAACACTGAAGCTTTCTTT

V: TRBV3-1/TRBV3-2
size: NA
D: NA
J: TRBJ2-1
CDR3: CASSPRRHEQFF
DNA: TGTGCCAGCAGCCCCCGACGACATGAGCAGTTCTTC

V: TRBV5-5
size: NA
D: NA
J: TRBJ2-2
CDR3: CASSFWGANTGELFF
DNA: TGTGCCAGCAGCTTCTGGGGGGCGAACACCGGGGAGCTGTTTTTT

V: TRBV30
size: once
D: TRBD1
J: TRBJ1-4
CDR3: CAWGRGLNEKLFF
DNA: TGTGCCTGGGGGAGGGGGCTTAATGAAAAACTGTTTTTT

V: TRBV15
size: NA
D: NA
J: TRBJ1-5
CDR3: CATSREIGDQPQHF
DNA: TGTGCCACCAGCAGAGAAATTGGTGATCAGCCCCAGCATTTT

V: TRBV7-6
size: NA
D: TRBD1
J: TRBJ1-1
CDR3: CASSLGWGQGGTEAFF
DNA: TGTGCCAGCAGCTTAGGCTGGGGACAGGGCGGCACTGAAGCTTTCTTT

V: TRBV6-2/TRBV6-3
size: NA
D: TRBD1
J: TRBJ1-1
CDR3: CASSYYITGDTEAFF
DNA: TGTGCCAGCAGTTACTATATTACAGGGGACACTGAAGCTTTCTTT

V: TRBV21-1
size: NA
D: NA
J: TRBJ2-7
CDR3: CASSKDLYQIPRDFTYEQYF
DNA: TGTGCCAGCAGCAAAGACTTGTACCAGATACCTCGGGATTTTACCTACGAGCAGTACTTC

V: TRBV4-1
size: few
D: NA
J: TRBJ1-5
CDR3: CASSQSRVNQPQHF
DNA: TGCGCCAGCAGCCAATCCAGGGTAAATCAGCCCCAGCATTTT

V: TRBV4-2
size: NA
D: NA
J: TRBJ1-5
CDR3: CASSQEGGQGGSNQPQHF
DNA: TGTGCCAGCAGCCAAGAGGGAGGGCAGGGCGGGAGCAATCAGCCCCAGCATTTT

V: TRBV11-2
size: NA
D: TRBD2
J: TRBJ2-7
CDR3: CASSLGSSGGFEQYF
DNA: TGTGCCAGCAGCTTAGGAAGTAGCGGGGGGTTCGAGCAGTACTTC

V: TRBV7-2
size: few
D: TRBD1
J: TRBJ1-6
CDR3: CASSSRTGGDNSPLHF
DNA: TGTGCCAGCAGCTCCCGGACAGGGGGCGATAATTCACCCCTCCACTTT

V: TRBV11-2
size: NA
D: TRBD1
J: TRBJ2-2
CDR3: CASSWGQGNTGELFF
DNA: TGTGCCAGCAGCTGGGGACAGGGAAACACCGGGGAGCTGTTTTTT

V: TRBV9
size: NA
D: NA
J: TRBJ2-7
CDR3: CASSADVSYEQYF
DNA: TGTGCCAGCAGCGCGGACGTCTCCTACGAGCAGTACTTC

V: TRBV9
size: NA
D: TRBD2
J: TRBJ2-2
CDR3: CASSVTSGNTGELFF
DNA: TGTGCCAGCAGCGTAACTAGCGGGAACACCGGGGAGCTGTTTTTT

V: TRBV10-3
size: NA
D: NA
J: TRBJ1-3
CDR3: CAISERALSGNTIYF
DNA: TGTGCCATCAGTGAACGAGCGCTCTCTGGAAACACCATATATTTT

V: TRBV5-1
size: NA
D: NA
J: TRBJ2-3
CDR3: CASSPLRGATDTQYF
DNA: TGCGCCAGCAGCCCTCTCCGGGGGGCCACAGATACGCAGTATTTT

V: TRBV18
size: few
D: NA
J: TRBJ1-1
CDR3: CASSLTGQNTEAFF
DNA: TGTGCCAGCTCACTTACAGGGCAGAACACTGAAGCTTTCTTT

V: TRBV4-1
size: NA
D: TRBD1
J: TRBJ1-5
CDR3: CASSQDVDREPRGQPQHF
DNA: TGCGCCAGCAGCCAAGATGTGGACAGGGAACCCAGGGGTCAGCCCCAGCATTTT

V: TRBV6-5
size: NA
D: NA
J: TRBJ2-5
CDR3: CASTFRTILQETQYF
DNA: TGTGCCAGCACTTTCAGAACTATCCTCCAAGAGACCCAGTACTTC

V: TRBV5-1
size: NA
D: NA
J: TRBJ2-2
CDR3: CASSLTALRENTGELFF
DNA: TGCGCCAGCAGCTTGACAGCCCTCAGAGAGAACACCGGGGAGCTGTTTTTT

V: TRBV9
size: NA
D: NA
J: TRBJ1-1
CDR3: CASSVIDRSTEAFF
DNA: TGTGCCAGCAGCGTCATTGACAGGAGCACTGAAGCTTTCTTT

V: TRBV7-2
size: NA
D: NA
J: TRBJ1-2
CDR3: CASGNREGYGYTF
DNA: TGTGCCAGCGGGAACAGGGAGGGCTATGGCTACACCTTC

V: TRBV6-1
size: NA
D: TRBD1
J: TRBJ1-2
CDR3: CASSEAMGQGAGYGYTF
DNA: TGTGCCAGCAGTGAAGCGATGGGACAGGGGGCAGGCTATGGCTACACCTTC

V: TRBV2
size: NA
D: TRBD1
J: TRBJ1-5
CDR3: CASSGRDRSQPQHF
DNA: TGTGCCAGCAGTGGAAGGGACAGGTCCCAGCCCCAGCATTTT

V: TRBV11-2
size: NA
D: NA
J: TRBJ2-5
CDR3: CASSLTGLETQYF
DNA: TGTGCCAGCAGCTTAACAGGGTTGGAGACCCAGTACTTC

V: TRBV25-1
size: NA
D: NA
J: TRBJ1-3
CDR3: CASSPRVDSGNTIYF
DNA: TGTGCCAGCAGTCCGAGGGTAGACTCTGGAAACACCATATATTTT

V: TRBV6-2/TRBV6-3
size: NA
D: NA
J: TRBJ1-1
CDR3: CASSYRGRGTEAFF
DNA: TGTGCCAGCAGTTACCGGGGCAGAGGCACTGAAGCTTTCTTT

V: TRBV5-6
size: NA
D: NA
J: TRBJ1-2
CDR3: CASHVGGFNYGYTF
DNA: TGTGCCAGCCACGTCGGGGGCTTTAACTATGGCTACACCTTC

V: TRBV14
size: NA
D: TRBD1
J: TRBJ2-7
CDR3: CASSRPGTAYEQYF
DNA: TGTGCCAGCAGCCGCCCCGGGACAGCCTACGAGCAGTACTTC

V: TRBV29-1
size: NA
D: TRBD1
J: TRBJ1-5
CDR3: CNNPRETGGGHRNQPQHF
DNA: TGCAATAATCCCCGGGAGACAGGGGGCGGACATAGAAATCAGCCCCAGCATTTT

V: TRBV7-9
size: NA
D: TRBD1
J: TRBJ1-2
CDR3: CASSRQGRDRNYGYTF
DNA: TGTGCCAGCAGCCGTCAGGGGAGGGACAGAAACTATGGCTACACCTTC

V: TRBV29-1
size: NA
D: TRBD1
J: TRBJ2-5
CDR3: CSVRTGEETQYF
DNA: TGCAGCGTCCGGACAGGGGAAGAGACCCAGTACTTC

V: TRBV2
size: NA
D: NA
J: TRBJ2-7
CDR3: CASIGGTSASEQYF
DNA: TGTGCCAGCATCGGAGGGACTTCAGCCTCCGAGCAGTACTTC

V: TRBV27
size: once
D: NA
J: TRBJ2-7
CDR3: CASSSHYKGWAEQYF
DNA: TGTGCCAGCAGTTCCCACTACAAGGGATGGGCCGAGCAGTACTTC

V: TRBV10-2
size: once
D: NA
J: TRBJ1-5
CDR3: CASSSSAPNQPQHF
DNA: TGCGCCAGCAGTTCCTCAGCACCCAATCAGCCCCAGCATTTT

V: TRBV3-1/TRBV3-2
size: NA
D: NA
J: TRBJ1-2
CDR3: CASSQGLGLGYTF
DNA: TGTGCCAGCAGCCAAGGGTTAGGGCTTGGCTACACCTTC

V: TRBV24-1
size: NA
D: NA
J: TRBJ1-6
CDR3: CATSDPGPNSPLHF
DNA: TGTGCCACCAGTGACCCGGGACCCAATTCACCCCTCCACTTT

V: TRBV7-6
size: NA
D: NA
J: TRBJ2-3
CDR3: CASTPTGASTDTQYF
DNA: TGTGCCAGCACCCCCACGGGGGCTAGCACAGATACGCAGTATTTT

V: TRBV6-5
size: NA
D: TRBD1
J: TRBJ2-1
CDR3: CASSVRDRGRDEQFF
DNA: TGTGCCAGCAGCGTCCGGGACAGGGGACGGGATGAGCAGTTCTTC

V: TRBV6-5
size: NA
D: NA
J: TRBJ1-1
CDR3: CASSSMNTEAFF
DNA: TGTGCCAGCAGTAGTATGAACACTGAAGCTTTCTTT

V: TRBV19
size: NA
D: TRBD1
J: TRBJ1-6
CDR3: CASSPPGQGRSPLHF
DNA: TGTGCCAGTAGCCCCCCGGGACAGGGGCGTTCACCCCTCCACTTT

V: TRBV11-2
size: NA
D: TRBD2
J: TRBJ2-1
CDR3: CASSLVVSGVYNEQFF
DNA: TGTGCCAGCAGCTTAGTCGTTAGCGGGGTTTACAATGAGCAGTTCTTC

V: TRBV7-2
size: NA
D: NA
J: TRBJ2-7
CDR3: CASSLSSGISYEQYF
DNA: TGTGCCAGCAGCTTATCCTCCGGGATCTCCTACGAGCAGTACTTC

V: TRBV24-1
size: NA
D: TRBD1
J: TRBJ2-6
CDR3: CATSSLGQGRVGVLTF
DNA: TGTGCCACCAGTAGCTTAGGACAGGGCAGAGTAGGCGTCCTGACTTTC

V: TRBV2
size: NA
D: TRBD1
J: TRBJ1-2
CDR3: CASTARTGNGYTF
DNA: TGTGCCAGCACAGCCAGGACAGGGAATGGCTACACCTTC

V: TRBV5-1
size: many
D: NA
J: TRBJ1-5
CDR3: CASSLGNRDQPQHF
DNA: TGCGCCAGCAGCTTGGGGAACAGGGATCAGCCCCAGCATTTT

V: TRBV2
size: NA
D: NA
J: TRBJ1-4
CDR3: CASSERQGRNEKLFF
DNA: TGTGCCAGCAGTGAAAGGCAGGGACGTAATGAAAAACTGTTTTTT

V: TRBV6-5
size: NA
D: NA
J: TRBJ2-2
CDR3: CASSIRDLNTGELFF
DNA: TGTGCCAGCAGTATCCGGGACCTGAACACCGGGGAGCTGTTTTTT

V: TRBV6-2/TRBV6-3
size: NA
D: NA
J: TRBJ2-3
CDR3: CASSLGMGNTQYF
DNA: TGTGCCAGCAGTCTCGGGATGGGAAATACGCAGTATTTT

V: TRBV3-1/TRBV3-2
size: NA
D: TRBD1
J: TRBJ2-7
CDR3: CASSPTGGAYEQYF
DNA: TGTGCCAGCAGCCCGACAGGGGGAGCCTACGAGCAGTACTTC

V: TRBV3-1/TRBV3-2
size: NA
D: NA
J: TRBJ1-1
CDR3: CASSQASASNTEAFF
DNA: TGTGCCAGCAGCCAAGCATCAGCCTCGAACACTGAAGCTTTCTTT

V: TRBV19
size: NA
D: NA
J: TRBJ2-7
CDR3: CASSLGSHEQYF
DNA: TGTGCCAGTAGTCTGGGGTCCCACGAGCAGTACTTC

V: TRBV30
size: once
D: NA
J: TRBJ1-3
CDR3: CAWSVQPNTIYF
DNA: TGTGCCTGGAGTGTACAGCCAAACACCATATATTTT